The 26 T cell receptor beta chains given below trace back to one sample, sequenced in a study of T cell responses to AZD1222 COVID-19 vaccine. Generated by immunoSEQ multiplex PCR, the TCRdb table keeps only in-frame clones and is missing some. The table lists more than 95,000 clones, around 94% of them singletons, with about 2.7% in the top ten. The source was peripheral blood, collected on day 0 of AZD1222 vaccination. The receptors stem from an adult in good health.

This sequence joins TRBV29-1 and TRBJ1-1; unclear D gene. The CDR3 covers 15 residues. Germline CDR1 is SQVTM and CDR2 is ANQGSEA. The V end was cut by 0 bases, the J end by 1 base, with 12 bases between. CDR3 bases: TGCAGCGTTGAAGATGTCGGCCGCGGGAACACTGAAGCTTTCTTT. It yields the protein CSVEDVGRGNTEAFF.

The chain couples TRBV24-1 to TRBJ1-4, with 7 bases aligning to TRBD1. The junction had 5 bases not matched to a gene; V was cut back by 8 bases and J by 3 bases. Per germline, CDR1 KGHDR and CDR2 SFDVKD. This CDR3 has 14 residues. The CDR3 nucleotides are TGTGCCACCACCCAGGGACAGCCTAATGAAAAACTGTTTTTT. It is translated as CATTQGQPNEKLFF.

The rearrangement joins TRBV19 to TRBJ1-2; D is uncertain. This CDR3 has 13 residues. Deletions cut 6 bases from V and 3 bases from J, with 11 bases between. Germline V gene sequence: CDR1 LNHDA, CDR2 SQIVND (reference sequence). DNA for the CDR3: TGTGCCAGTAGCCCAGAGCGACACTATGGCTACACCTTC. Translated: CASSPERHYGYTF.

The CDR3 region is CASSVSSEQYF. For the CDR3, the DNA is TGTGCCAGCAGTGTGTCGTCGGAGCAGTACTTC. The rearrangement links TRBV2 to TRBJ2-7, with D unresolved. This CDR3 is built from 11 residues. Trimming left V 4 bases short and J 7 bases short, with 8 bases between. The germline gives CDR1 SNHLY, CDR2 FYNNEI.

This chain joins TRBV11-2 and TRBJ1-5; D not certain. From germline, CDR1 is SGHAT and CDR2 FQNNGV. This CDR3 comprises 13 residues. The V end lost 5 bases, the J end lost 5 bases, and 10 bases lay between the germline ends. CDR3 residues: CASSLIQDQPQHF. The CDR3 coding sequence is TGTGCCAGCAGCCTCATTCAGGATCAGCCCCAGCATTTT.

The chain carries TRBV6-5 and TRBJ1-2; possible D gene TRBD1, 6 bases. Germline V gene data show CDR1 as MNHEY and CDR2 as SVGAGI. V lost 6 bases and J 8 bases, leaving 22 bases between the germline ends. The CDR3 loop spans 15 amino acids. Here the CDR3 DNA reads TGTGCCAGCAGCCCCCTCCCGGGACACGCGTTAGGCTACACCTTC. It is translated as CASSPLPGHALGYTF.

The rearrangement joins TRBV2 to TRBJ2-1, with 10 bases matching TRBD2. Looked up from germline, CDR1 is SNHLY and CDR2 is FYNNEI. The junction had 8 bases not matched to a gene; V was cut back by 8 bases and J by 10 bases. The CDR3 has 13 amino acids. The CDR3 sequence: CASYLAGEVEQFF. The CDR3 DNA sequence: TGTGCCAGCTATCTAGCGGGAGAGGTCGAGCAGTTCTTC.

The J gene is TRBJ2-7, the V gene TRBV19, with TRBD1 matching 9 bases. The CDR3 has 12 amino acids. The V gene end was trimmed by 8 bases and the J gene end by 1 base; junction bases not matched to a gene: 0. Germline V gene sequence: CDR1 LNHDA, CDR2 SQIVND (reference sequence). The CDR3 spells CASGTGSYEQYF. The CDR3 region has the DNA TGTGCCAGTGGGACAGGGTCCTACGAGCAGTACTTC.

The rearrangement uses TRBV19 and TRBJ1-5; 7 bases map to TRBD1. This CDR3 spans 14 amino acids. Germline V lookup: CDR1 LNHDA, CDR2 SQIVND (reference sequence). The ends lost 10 bases at V and 5 bases at J; junction bases unmatched: 11. The CDR3 spells CATRKGASHQPQHF. As DNA, the CDR3 is TGTGCCACTCGGAAGGGGGCGTCCCATCAGCCCCAGCATTTT.

The rearrangement joins TRBV10-3 to TRBJ1-5; maybe TRBD1 (6 bases). CDR3 length: 14 amino acids. V lost 4 bases to trimming and J lost 6 bases, with 13 bases between them. Germline CDR1 reads ENHRY; CDR2 reads SYGVKD. The chain's CDR3 is CAISGRGGGQPQHF. CDR3 nucleotides: TGTGCCATCAGTGGCAGGGGTGGAGGTCAGCCCCAGCATTTT.

This chain uses TRBV10-3 with TRBJ2-3, with D unresolved. The CDR3 covers 16 residues. Trimming left V 4 bases short and J 0 bases short, with 14 bases between. Germline lookup yields CDR1 ENHRY and CDR2 SYGVKD. CDR3 amino acids: CAISGTTSESTDTQYF. The CDR3 DNA follows: TGTGCCATCAGTGGAACTACAAGCGAAAGCACAGATACGCAGTATTTT.

This clone has just one count. The genes are TRBV7-2 and TRBJ2-5; 10 positions match TRBD2. Germline CDR1 reads SGHTA; CDR2 reads FQGNSA. The CDR3 runs to 17 residues. The V segment lost 1 base and the J segment 1 base; nucleotides outside the gene matches: 6. CDR3 bases: TGTGCCAGCAGCTTAGGCCCAGCGGGAGGGGGCCAAGAGACCCAGTACTTC. As protein: CASSLGPAGGGQETQYF.

The CDR3, as DNA: TGTGCCAGCAGTCCACGACAGGGGGTGAACTATAATTCACCCCTCCACTTT. Amino acids: CASSPRQGVNYNSPLHF. J is TRBJ1-6 and V is TRBV6-6; 9 bases line up with TRBD1. V was pared by 5 bases and J by 3 bases, with 8 bases of the junction left unmatched. The CDR3 loop spans 17 amino acids. Germline loops: CDR1 MNHNY, CDR2 SVGAGI (reference sequence).

This chain joins TRBV19 and TRBJ1-6; D is unresolved. Germline V gene data show CDR1 as LNHDA and CDR2 as SQIVND (reference sequence). Trimming stripped 6 bases from V and 9 bases from J, with 15 bases between. The CDR3 runs 14 residues. The CDR3 DNA sequence: TGTGCCAGTAGCCTCGGGCCGCCAGCTTCACCCCTCCACTTT. Amino acid sequence: CASSLGPPASPLHF.

The chain recombines TRBV2 with TRBJ2-6; tentatively, D is TRBD1 (5 bases). This CDR3 comprises 14 residues. The germline V and J ends were trimmed by 11 bases and 0 bases, with 11 bases remaining between them. The V gene's germline CDR1 is SNHLY and CDR2 FYNNEI. CDR3 sequence: CAGQWSSGANVLTF. CDR3 nucleotide sequence: TGTGCCGGACAATGGAGCTCTGGGGCCAACGTCCTGACTTTC.

The chain is built from TRBV29-1 and TRBJ2-3; D assignment may be TRBD1 or TRBD2 (6 bases each). The V and J ends lost 6 bases and 0 bases respectively, with 10 bases between them. This CDR3 has 13 residues. Germline V CDR1 and CDR2: SQVTM, ANQGSEA. The DNA of the CDR3 is TGCAGCGTGGGGGGACAAAGCACAGATACGCAGTATTTT. Protein: CSVGGQSTDTQYF.

CDR3 sequence (DNA): TGTGCCAGCAGGGCAGGGACCTACGAGCAGTACTTC. Translation: CASRAGTYEQYF. The V call is TRBV2, the J call TRBJ2-7, with a tentative D call TRBD1 (5 bases). Trimming stripped 6 bases from V and 2 bases from J, with 8 bases between. The CDR3 has 12 residues. Germline V lookup: CDR1 SNHLY, CDR2 FYNNEI.

This chain links TRBV19 with TRBJ1-4; unclear D gene. Germline CDR1 is LNHDA and CDR2 is SQIVND (reference sequence). The V gene lost 9 bases and the J gene lost 7 bases, with 18 bases spanning the gap. The CDR3 extends over 14 amino acids. The CDR3 coding sequence is TGTGCCAGCGGAGGGCGGTTAGGAGGTGAAAAACTGTTTTTT. Translation gives CASGGRLGGEKLFF. The whole variable domain, filled in from reference TRBV19 and TRBJ1-4, reads DGGITQSPKYLFRKEGQNVTLSCEQNLNHDAMYWYRQDPGQGLRLIYYSQIVNDFQKGDIAEGYSVSREKKESFPLTVTSAQKNPTAFYLCASGGRLGGEKLFFGSGTQLSVL.

J is TRBJ1-3 and V is TRBV15; D call uncertain. The CDR3 is 16 amino acids. Trimming shortened V by 0 bases and J by 0 bases, and 9 bases separated the two germline ends. Germline V gene lookup returns CDR1 LNHNV and CDR2 YYDKDF (reference sequence). The CDR3 DNA reads TGTGCCACCAGCAGAGATCCGGCAGCCTCTGGAAACACCATATATTTT. It translates to CATSRDPAASGNTIYF.

This clone was seen a handful of times. J is TRBJ1-5 and V is TRBV4-1, with no clear D. Germline lookup yields CDR1 MGHRA and CDR2 YSYEKL. V lost 2 bases and J 0 bases, leaving 8 bases between the germline ends. This CDR3 is 15 amino acids long. CDR3 coding DNA: TGCGCCAGCAGCCAAAGAGGCCTTAGCAATCAGCCCCAGCATTTT. Protein: CASSQRGLSNQPQHF.

The genes are TRBV27 and TRBJ2-1; D call uncertain. Germline V gene data show CDR1 as MNHEY and CDR2 as SMNVEV (reference sequence). The V and J ends lost 7 bases and 6 bases respectively, with 16 bases between them. The length of the CDR3 is 14 residues. CDR3 DNA sequence: TGTGCCAGCACCCCCATTGGAGCGAGCAATGAGCAGTTCTTC. Translated: CASTPIGASNEQFF.

The chain carries TRBV21-1 and TRBJ2-3; the DNA was not used to check the table's D call, TRBD2. TRBV21-1 is a known pseudogene. CDR3 length: 20 amino acids. CDR3: CASSTPIWTSGGGATDTQYF. For the CDR3, the DNA is TGTGCCAGCAGCACCCCCATCTGGACTAGCGGAGGCGGGGCCACAGATACGCAGTATTTT.

V and J are TRBV28 and TRBJ1-1, with 8 bases lining up with TRBD1. J lost 0 bases, V lost 6 bases, and 6 bases had no gene match. This CDR3 comprises 15 residues. Germline V gives CDR1 MDHEN, CDR2 SYDVKM. The CDR3 region is CASRARTGMNTEAFF. In DNA form, the CDR3 reads TGTGCCAGCAGGGCTAGGACAGGGATGAACACTGAAGCTTTCTTT.

The chain combines TRBV25-1 with TRBJ2-7; TRBD1 agrees at 9 bases. V was clipped by 4 bases and J by 4 bases; unmatched bases: 8. CDR3 length equals 15 residues. Germline V lookup: CDR1 MGHDK, CDR2 SYGVNS. CDR3 in amino acids: CASSGTGGRRYEQYF. DNA of the CDR3: TGTGCCAGCAGTGGTACAGGGGGCAGAAGATACGAGCAGTACTTC.

This chain uses TRBV10-3 with TRBJ2-7; 8 bases line up with TRBD2. The ends lost 6 bases at V and 7 bases at J; junction bases unmatched: 8. Germline V gene data show CDR1 as ENHRY and CDR2 as SYGVKD. The CDR3 consists of 13 residues. This CDR3 is CAIRSGSLGEQYF. CDR3 DNA sequence: TGTGCCATCAGGAGCGGGAGCTTAGGGGAGCAGTACTTC.

The V and J genes are TRBV3-1 (or the pseudogene TRBV3-2) and TRBJ1-1; D gene uncertain. The CDR3 is made up of 14 amino acids. The V and J ends lost 4 bases and 6 bases respectively, with 15 bases between them. The germline CDR1 and CDR2 sequences are LGHDT and YNNKEL (reference sequence). In DNA, the CDR3 is TGTGCCAGCAGCCCCGCCCAGAGAGTCGCTGAAGCTTTCTTT. Protein: CASSPAQRVAEAFF.